These T cell receptor beta chains were read from a single sample in a study of shared clonotypes between healthy human individuals. Measured with immunoSEQ multiplex PCR; TCRdb has only the in-frame clones, and not every one. This sample carries hundreds of thousands of clones, about 96% of them seen once, and the ten largest clones take about 0.12%. Sequencing was carried out using naive CD8+ T cells sorted from blood. The receptor set was obtained from a woman in her twenties or thirties in good health. Each CDR3 is given with its conserved first and last residue. The D gene is left open where the match is weak.

j_call v_call d_call cdr3_aa cdr3_nt
TRBJ2-1 TRBV2 TRBD2 CASSAPSGGKEQFF TGTGCCAGCAGTGCCCCTAGCGGGGGCAAAGAGCAGTTCTTC
TRBJ1-5 TRBV27 - CASSLRGGVYSNQPQHF TGTGCCAGCAGTTTACGGGGTGGGGTGTATAGCAATCAGCCCCAGCATTTT
TRBJ2-7 TRBV2 - CASRDVHSSYEQYF TGTGCCAGCAGGGACGTCCATTCTTCCTACGAGCAGTACTTC
TRBJ2-7 TRBV29-1 - CSVDRPDSYEQYF TGCAGCGTTGATCGTCCGGACTCCTACGAGCAGTACTTC
TRBJ2-7 TRBV7-8 - CASSWRGETTYEQYF TGTGCCAGCAGCTGGCGAGGAGAAACGACCTACGAGCAGTACTTC
TRBJ2-7 TRBV27 TRBD2 CASGLAGGYEQYF TGTGCCAGCGGACTAGCGGGAGGGTACGAGCAGTACTTC
TRBJ1-2 TRBV5-1 - CASSLALGGDGYTF TGCGCCAGCAGCTTGGCCTTGGGGGGTGATGGCTACACCTTC
TRBJ2-7 TRBV7-9 - CASSIGPSYEQYF TGTGCCAGCAGCATCGGGCCCTCCTACGAGCAGTACTTC
TRBJ2-7 TRBV18 - CASSHTEDYYEQYF TGTGCCAGCTCACATACAGAGGATTACTACGAGCAGTACTTC
TRBJ2-7 TRBV28 TRBD2 CASSFRSSGASYEQYF TGTGCCAGCAGTTTCCGATCTAGCGGTGCCTCCTACGAGCAGTACTTC
TRBJ2-1 TRBV29-1 - CAHPAYNEQFF TGTGCACACCCTGCCTACAATGAGCAGTTCTTC
TRBJ2-3 TRBV6-5 TRBD1 CASSSWTGGSTDTQYF TGTGCCAGCAGTTCTTGGACAGGGGGATCCACAGATACGCAGTATTTT
TRBJ2-7 TRBV11-2 TRBD1 CASSRRDRTYEQYF TGTGCCAGCAGCCGCCGGGACAGAACCTACGAGCAGTACTTC
TRBJ2-3 TRBV27 - CASSFQDPSADPSTDTQYF TGTGCCAGCAGTTTCCAGGATCCCTCTGCGGATCCTAGCACAGATACGCAGTATTTT
TRBJ1-1 TRBV30 - CAWSVPDRGNTEAFF TGTGCCTGGAGTGTACCGGACAGAGGGAACACTGAAGCTTTCTTT
TRBJ1-2 TRBV7-9 - CASSSGLGQYGYTF TGTGCCAGCAGCTCTGGATTGGGGCAGTATGGCTACACCTTC
TRBJ1-2 TRBV29-1 - CSVERDTDLSYGYTF TGCAGCGTTGAACGGGACACCGACCTCAGCTATGGCTACACCTTC